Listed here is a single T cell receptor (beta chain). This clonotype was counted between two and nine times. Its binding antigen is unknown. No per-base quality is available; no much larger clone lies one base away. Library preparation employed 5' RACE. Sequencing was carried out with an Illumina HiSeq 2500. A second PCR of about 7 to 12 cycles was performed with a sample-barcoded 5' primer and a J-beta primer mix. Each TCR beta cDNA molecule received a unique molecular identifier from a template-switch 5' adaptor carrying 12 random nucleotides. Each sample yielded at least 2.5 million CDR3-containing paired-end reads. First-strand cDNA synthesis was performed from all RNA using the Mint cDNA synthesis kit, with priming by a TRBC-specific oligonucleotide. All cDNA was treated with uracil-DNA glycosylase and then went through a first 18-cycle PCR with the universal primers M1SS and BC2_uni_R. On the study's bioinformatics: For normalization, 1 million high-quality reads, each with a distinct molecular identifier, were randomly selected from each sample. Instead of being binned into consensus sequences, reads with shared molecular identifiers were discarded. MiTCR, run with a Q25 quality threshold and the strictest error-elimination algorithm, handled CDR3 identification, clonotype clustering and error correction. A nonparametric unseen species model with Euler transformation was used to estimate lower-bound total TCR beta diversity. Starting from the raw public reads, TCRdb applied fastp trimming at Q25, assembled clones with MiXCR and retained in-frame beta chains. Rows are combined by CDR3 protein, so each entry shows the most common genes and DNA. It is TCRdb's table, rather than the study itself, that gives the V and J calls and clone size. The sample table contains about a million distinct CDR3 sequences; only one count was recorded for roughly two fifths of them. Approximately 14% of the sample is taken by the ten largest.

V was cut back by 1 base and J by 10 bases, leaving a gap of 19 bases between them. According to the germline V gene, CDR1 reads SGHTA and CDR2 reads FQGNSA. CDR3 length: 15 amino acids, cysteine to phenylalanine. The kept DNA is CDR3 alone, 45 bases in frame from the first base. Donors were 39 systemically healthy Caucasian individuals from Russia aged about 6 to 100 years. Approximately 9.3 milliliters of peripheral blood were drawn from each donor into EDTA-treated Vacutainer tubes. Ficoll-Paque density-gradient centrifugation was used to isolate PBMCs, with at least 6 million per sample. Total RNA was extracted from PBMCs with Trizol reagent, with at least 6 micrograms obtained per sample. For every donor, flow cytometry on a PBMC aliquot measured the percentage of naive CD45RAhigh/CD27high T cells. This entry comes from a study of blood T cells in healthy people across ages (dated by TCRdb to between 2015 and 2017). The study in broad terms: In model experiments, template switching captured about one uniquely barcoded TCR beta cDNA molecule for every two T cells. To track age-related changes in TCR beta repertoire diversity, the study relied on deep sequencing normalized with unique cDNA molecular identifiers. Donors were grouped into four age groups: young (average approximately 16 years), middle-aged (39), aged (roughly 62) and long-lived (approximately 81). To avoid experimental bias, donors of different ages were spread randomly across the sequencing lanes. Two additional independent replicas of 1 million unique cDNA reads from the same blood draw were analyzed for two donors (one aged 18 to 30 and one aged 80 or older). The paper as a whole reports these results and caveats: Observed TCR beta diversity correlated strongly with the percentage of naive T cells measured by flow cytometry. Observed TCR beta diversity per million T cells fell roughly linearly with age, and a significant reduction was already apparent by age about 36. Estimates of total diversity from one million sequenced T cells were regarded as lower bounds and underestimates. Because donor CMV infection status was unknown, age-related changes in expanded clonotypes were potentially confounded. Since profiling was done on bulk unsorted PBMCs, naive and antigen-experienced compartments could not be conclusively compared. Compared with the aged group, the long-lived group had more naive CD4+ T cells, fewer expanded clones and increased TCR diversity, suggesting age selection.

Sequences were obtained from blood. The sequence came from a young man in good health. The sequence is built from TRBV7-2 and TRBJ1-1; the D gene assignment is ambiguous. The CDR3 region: CASSLEIGTYGVAFF. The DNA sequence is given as TGTGCCAGCAGCTTAGAGATTGGAACTTACGGGGTAGCTTTCTTT.